The T cell receptor beta chain under discussion was sequenced for a study of T cells after yellow fever vaccination. This clonotype was detected only a few times. The V end was cut by 2 bases, the J end by 5 bases, with 7 bases between. CDR1 is SGHTA, CDR2 FQGNSA, per germline. The CDR3 length is 13 residues. Each CDR3 protein gets one entry after TCRdb re-called the 5' RACE reads with MiXCR. The profile shows 250,000 or so distinct CDR3 sequences, 6% to 7.5% of them singletons. The sample consisted of CD4+ T cells sorted from PBMCs, taken 15 days after the yellow fever booster vaccination. The V and J genes are TRBV7-2 and TRBJ2-4, with D unresolved. The clonotype originates from a man aged 25-45 years who received the YFV17D yellow fever vaccine. For the CDR3, the DNA is TGTGCCAGCAGCTTAAATGTGGAAAACATTCAGTACTTC. Translation gives CASSLNVENIQYF. The whole variable domain, remainder taken from reference TRBV7-2 and TRBJ2-4, is GAGVSQSPSNKVTEKGKDVELRCDPISGHTALYWYRQSLGQGLEFLIYFQGNSAPDKSGLPSDRFSAERTGGSVSTLTIQRTQQEDSAVYLCASSLNVENIQYFGAGTRLSVL.